The TCR beta chain described here comes from a study of quantifying T cell responses using KT2 cells. About the study: Reverse transcription used primers in the TCR alpha and beta constant regions.

A word on this clonotype: What it binds is not known.

Known numbers of the T cell clone KT2 were added to PBMC. General study points: Input KT2 cell number predicted KT2 alpha and beta sequence counts linearly over several orders of magnitude.

The cDNA 3' end received a ligated oligonucleotide with a UMI. An equimolar mix of RC1.1 and RC1.2 primed the beta chain across TRBC1 and TRBC2. TCRdb reanalysed the UMI-ligation and nested PCR reads using MiXCR and keeps one entry per CDR3 protein. Seen here are around 50,000 distinct CDR3 sequences, roughly 10% observed once, and the top ten hold 8% to 13%. The origin of this receptor is a human donor. Sequencing was done on a sample of PBMCs spiked with cells of the T cell clone KT2.

The CDR3 loop is CASSGLAGGTKYNEQFF. In nucleotides, the CDR3 is TGTGCCAGCAGCGGTCTAGCGGGAGGCACCAAATACAATGAGCAGTTCTTC. The chain has TRBV6-6 and TRBJ2-1; TRBD2 matches at 11 bases. Germline CDR1 is MNHNY and CDR2 is SVGAGI (reference sequence). V shed 6 bases and J 4 bases; nucleotides not matched to a gene: 11. CDR3 length equals 17 residues.